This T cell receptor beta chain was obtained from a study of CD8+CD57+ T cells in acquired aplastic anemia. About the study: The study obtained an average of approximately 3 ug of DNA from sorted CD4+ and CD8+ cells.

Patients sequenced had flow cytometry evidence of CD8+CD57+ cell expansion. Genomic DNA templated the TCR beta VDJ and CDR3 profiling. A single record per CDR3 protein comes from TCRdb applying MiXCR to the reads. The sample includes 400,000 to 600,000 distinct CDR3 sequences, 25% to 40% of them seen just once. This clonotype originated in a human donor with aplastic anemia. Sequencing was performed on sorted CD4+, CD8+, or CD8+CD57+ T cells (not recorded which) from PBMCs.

CDR3 amino acids: CASGGTSDNEQFF. The DNA for the CDR3 is TGTGCCAGCGGAGGGACTAGCGACAATGAGCAGTTCTTC. The V call is TRBV25-1, the J call TRBJ2-1; 10 nucleotides align to TRBD2. J was trimmed by 5 bases and V by 8 bases; bases with no gene match: 3. The germline V gene has CDR1 MGHDK and CDR2 SYGVNS. This CDR3 is 13 amino acids long. Combining the CDR3 with reference TRBV25-1 and TRBJ2-1 gives the whole variable domain EADIYQTPRYLVIGTGKKITLECSQTMGHDKMYWYQQDPGMELHLIHYSYGVNSTEKGDLSSESTVSRIRTEHFPLTLESARPSHTSQYLCASGGTSDNEQFFGPGTRLTVL.